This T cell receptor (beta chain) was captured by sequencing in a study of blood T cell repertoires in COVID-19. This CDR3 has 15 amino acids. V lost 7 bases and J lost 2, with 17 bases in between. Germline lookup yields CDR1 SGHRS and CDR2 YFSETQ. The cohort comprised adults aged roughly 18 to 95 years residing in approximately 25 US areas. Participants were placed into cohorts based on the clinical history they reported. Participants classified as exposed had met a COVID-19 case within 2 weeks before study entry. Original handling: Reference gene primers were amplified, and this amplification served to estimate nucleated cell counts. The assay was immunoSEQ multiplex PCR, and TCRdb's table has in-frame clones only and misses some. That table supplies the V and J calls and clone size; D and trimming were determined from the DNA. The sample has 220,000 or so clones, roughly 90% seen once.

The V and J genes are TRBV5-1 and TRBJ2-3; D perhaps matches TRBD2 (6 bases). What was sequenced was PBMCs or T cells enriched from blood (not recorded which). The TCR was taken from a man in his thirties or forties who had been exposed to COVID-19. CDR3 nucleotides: TGCGCCAGCTCACCCACGACTAGTTCCACAGATACGCAGTATTTT. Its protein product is CASSPTTSSTDTQYF. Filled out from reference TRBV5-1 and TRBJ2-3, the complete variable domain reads KAGVTQTPRYLIKTRGQQVTLSCSPISGHRSVSWYQQTPGQGLQFLFEYFSETQRNKGNFPGRFSGRQFSNSRSEMNVSTLELGDSALYLCASSPTTSSTDTQYFGPGTRLTVL.